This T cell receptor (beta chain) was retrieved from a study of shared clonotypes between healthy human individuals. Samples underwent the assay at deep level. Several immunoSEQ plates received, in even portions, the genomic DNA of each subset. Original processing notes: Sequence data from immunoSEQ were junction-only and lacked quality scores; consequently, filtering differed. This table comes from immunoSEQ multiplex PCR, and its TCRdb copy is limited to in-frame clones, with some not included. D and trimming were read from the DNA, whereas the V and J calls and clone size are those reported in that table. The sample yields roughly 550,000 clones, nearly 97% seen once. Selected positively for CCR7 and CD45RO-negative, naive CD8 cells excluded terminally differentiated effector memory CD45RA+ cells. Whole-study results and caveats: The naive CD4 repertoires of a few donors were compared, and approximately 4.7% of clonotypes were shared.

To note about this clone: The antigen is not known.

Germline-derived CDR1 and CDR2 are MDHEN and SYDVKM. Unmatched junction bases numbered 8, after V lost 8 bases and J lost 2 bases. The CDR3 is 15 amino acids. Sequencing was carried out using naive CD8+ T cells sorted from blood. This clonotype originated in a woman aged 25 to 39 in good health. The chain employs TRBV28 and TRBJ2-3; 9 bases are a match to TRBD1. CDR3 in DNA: TGTGCCAGCCATCCGGGACAGGGCTTCACAGATACGCAGTATTTT. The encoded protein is CASHPGQGFTDTQYF.